Following are 30 T cell receptor beta chains from one sample sequenced in a study of T cells in Graves' hyperthyroidism and ophthalmopathy. Template material for amplifying TCR beta CDR3 regions consisted of RNA transcripts. The HTBI primer set was used in a first-round RT-PCR of the TCR CDR3. TCRdb passed the multiplex PCR reads through MiXCR, listing each CDR3 protein once. The sample includes around 600,000 distinct CDR3 sequences, approximately 16% of them seen just once. Source material: blood. These receptors all stem from a woman between 40 and 50 years old with Graves' ophthalmopathy.

With regard to this clonotype: A junction end diverges from the germline sequence, so it may reflect a read error. The chain links TRBV18 to TRBJ2-1; the match to TRBD2 covers 10 bases. CDR1 and CDR2 (germline): KGHSH, LQKENI. CDR3 length: 17 residues. The CDR3 loop is CASPPLPAGGPDDEQFF. The CDR3 bases are TGTGCCAGCCCACCACTCCCAGCGGGAGGGCCGGATGATGAGCAGTTCTTC.

The V and J genes are TRBV7-2 and TRBJ2-1, with D possibly TRBD2 on 7 matching bases. Looked up from germline, CDR1 is SGHTA and CDR2 is FQGNSA. V was clipped by 5 bases and J by 8 bases, with 19 bases between them. The CDR3 has 15 residues. The CDR3 here is CASSISGTGGYEQFF. In nucleotides, the CDR3 is TGTGCCAGCAGCATAAGCGGGACTGGGGGCTATGAGCAGTTCTTC.

The chain combines TRBV6-9 with TRBJ1-2, with 8 bases fitting TRBD1. The CDR3 spans 14 residues. The germline V gene encodes CDR1 MNHGY and CDR2 SVAAGI. Trimming at V came to 3 bases and at J to 10 bases, leaving 10 bases not matched to a gene. In nucleotides, the CDR3 is TGTGCCAGCAGTTACTCGGATGGACAGGGCCCCTACACCTTC. This encodes CASSYSDGQGPYTF.

Ten or more counts support this clonotype. The J gene is TRBJ2-3, the V gene TRBV2; D is unclear. The CDR3 covers 13 residues. Trimming took 7 bases from V and 2 from J, leaving 10 bases between them. Germline-derived CDR1 and CDR2 are SNHLY and FYNNEI. In DNA, the CDR3 is TGTGCCAGCACGTCAGAGAACACAGATACGCAGTATTTT. As protein: CASTSENTDTQYF.

This clonotype came up many times. The chain employs TRBV3-1 and TRBJ2-7; 12 bases fit TRBD2. J gave up 4 bases and V 4 bases, and 5 bases lay outside the gene matches. Germline V gene data show CDR1 as LGHDT and CDR2 as YNNKEL (reference sequence). The CDR3 totals 15 residues. The DNA for the CDR3 is TGTGCCAGCAGCCGGACTAGCGGGAAAATATACGAGCAGTACTTC. It yields the protein CASSRTSGKIYEQYF.

The sample holds many counts of this clonotype. J is TRBJ1-5 and V is TRBV7-8; D gene ambiguous. CDR1 is SGHVS, CDR2 FQNEAQ, per germline. The CDR3 is 15 residues long. The V gene lost 2 bases and the J gene lost 0 bases, with 8 bases spanning the gap. Here the CDR3 DNA reads TGTGCCAGCAGCTTATCAGATTATAGCAATCAGCCCCAGCATTTT. Encoded protein: CASSLSDYSNQPQHF.

This clonotype was counted at least ten times. The chain uses TRBV20-1 and TRBJ2-7, with D perhaps matching TRBD2 (6 bases). Germline CDR1 DFQATT, CDR2 SNEGSKA (reference sequence). Trimming took 2 bases from V and 5 from J, leaving 25 bases between them. The CDR3 spans 17 residues. The CDR3 is CSARYVVRTGAINEQYF. DNA for the CDR3: TGCAGTGCTAGATACGTAGTCAGGACGGGAGCTATAAACGAGCAGTACTTC.

This clonotype was seen many times. The CDR3 reads CASSPQGVYGYTF. The CDR3, as DNA: TGTGCCAGCAGTCCTCAGGGCGTTTATGGCTACACCTTC. The chain is built from TRBV12-3 or TRBV12-4 and TRBJ1-2; D perhaps matches TRBD1 (5 bases). The CDR3 totals 13 residues. The ends were cut back, 5 bases at V and 5 bases at J, with 12 bases in the middle.

This clonotype was detected ten times or more. The chain couples TRBV2 to TRBJ1-2; no definite D call. CDR1 and CDR2 from the germline V gene are SNHLY and FYNNEI. V was clipped by 4 bases and J by 3 bases, with 9 bases between them. CDR3 length: 13 residues. The CDR3 DNA reads as TGTGCCAGCAGTGTAAAAGGAGACTATGGCTACACCTTC. It specifies CASSVKGDYGYTF.

This clonotype was observed many times. The rearrangement links TRBV2 to TRBJ2-5; D is possibly TRBD1 (6 bases). Trimming left V 7 bases short and J 0 bases short, with 12 bases between. From germline, CDR1 is SNHLY and CDR2 FYNNEI. This CDR3 spans 14 amino acids. CDR3 bases: TGTGCCAGCAACACGGGACAAAACCAAGAGACCCAGTACTTC. Amino acid sequence: CASNTGQNQETQYF.

The rearrangement joins TRBV28 to TRBJ2-4; possibly TRBD2 for D (6 bases). Trimming shortened V by 8 bases and J by 3 bases, and 14 bases separated the two germline ends. Germline V gene data show CDR1 as MDHEN and CDR2 as SYDVKM. CDR3 length equals 14 residues. The CDR3 sequence: CASRGWGYKNIQYF. As DNA, the CDR3 is TGTGCCAGCCGGGGGTGGGGGTACAAAAACATTCAGTACTTC.

The rearrangement uses TRBV7-9 and TRBJ2-3, with 11 bases lining up with TRBD2. The V segment lost 6 bases and the J segment 0 bases; nucleotides outside the gene matches: 11. Germline assignment: CDR1 SEHNR and CDR2 FQNEAQ (reference sequence). This CDR3 contains 18 residues. The CDR3 loop reads CASSLPPSSGRSTDTQYF. The CDR3 nucleotides read TGTGCCAGCAGTTTGCCGCCCTCTAGCGGGAGGAGCACAGATACGCAGTATTTT.

This clonotype has just a few counts. The rearrangement joins TRBV7-9 to TRBJ2-1, with D perhaps TRBD2 (5 bases). The CDR3 is 14 amino acids. The germline V gene encodes CDR1 SEHNR and CDR2 FQNEAQ (reference sequence). V lost 6 bases and J lost 2, with 11 bases in between. CDR3 region: CASSEASTYNEQFF. CDR3 in DNA: TGTGCCAGCAGTGAGGCTAGCACCTACAATGAGCAGTTCTTC.

The count of this clonotype is one. This chain joins TRBV7-9 and TRBJ2-3, with TRBD2 matching over 8 bases. CDR3 size: 16 residues. The germline V gene encodes CDR1 SEHNR and CDR2 FQNEAQ (reference sequence). J was trimmed by 1 base and V by 1 base; bases with no gene match: 4. CDR3 DNA sequence: TGTGCCAGCAGCTTAGGGATTAGCGGGGGCACAGATACGCAGTATTTT. Translating it yields CASSLGISGGTDTQYF.

The rearrangement joins TRBV9 to TRBJ2-7; 7 positions agree with TRBD2. V trimming: 4 bases; J trimming: 1 base; junction bases outside the gene matches: 5. CDR1 and CDR2 from the germline V gene are SGDLS and YYNGEE. This CDR3 comprises 14 residues. Here the CDR3 reads CASSPGGISYEQYF. CDR3 sequence (DNA): TGTGCCAGCAGCCCGGGGGGAATATCCTACGAGCAGTACTTC.

This clonotype appeared many times. The chain links TRBV28 to TRBJ1-1; D remains unclear. Trimming took 5 bases from V and 7 from J, leaving 14 bases between them. From germline, CDR1 is MDHEN and CDR2 SYDVKM. The CDR3 length is 13 residues. The CDR3 loop reads CASSKQIPNEAFF. In DNA, the CDR3 is TGTGCCAGCAGTAAACAGATTCCGAATGAAGCTTTCTTT.

Only a few counts were recorded for this clonotype. The chain carries TRBV12-3 or TRBV12-4 and TRBJ2-5, with TRBD2 matching 10 bases. Losses at the gene ends were 5 bases for V and 5 bases for J; bases not matched to a gene: 5. The CDR3 covers 14 residues. CDR3 nucleotides: TGTGCCAGCAGTAAGCGGGGGGGCGATGAGACCCAGTACTTC. Translation: CASSKRGGDETQYF.

This chain joins TRBV7-2 and TRBJ1-2; 7 positions agree with TRBD1. Germline V CDR1 and CDR2: SGHTA, FQGNSA. Trimming took 4 bases from V and 2 from J; bases not matched to a gene: 7. The CDR3 is made up of 15 amino acids. This CDR3 reads CASSSQTGANYGYTF. The CDR3 bases are TGTGCCAGCAGCTCCCAAACAGGGGCCAACTATGGCTACACCTTC.

This clonotype was observed many times. The V call is TRBV11-2, the J call TRBJ2-3; possibly TRBD1 for D (6 bases). CDR3 size: 13 residues. Germline CDR1 reads SGHAT; CDR2 reads FQNNGV. The germline V and J ends were trimmed by 7 bases and 4 bases, with 12 bases remaining between them. The chain's CDR3 is CASTIQGPDTQYF. The CDR3 DNA follows: TGTGCCAGCACCATTCAGGGGCCAGATACGCAGTATTTT.

This clonotype was picked up a small number of times. V is TRBV19 and J is TRBJ1-1, with TRBD1 as a possible D gene (6 bases). This CDR3 has 14 residues. The germline V and J ends were trimmed by 3 bases and 2 bases, with 10 bases remaining between them. Germline V CDR1 and CDR2: LNHDA, SQIVND (reference sequence). In nucleotides, the CDR3 is TGTGCCAGTAGTATGACAGGTGACAACACTGAAGCTTTCTTT. This gives the protein CASSMTGDNTEAFF.

This clonotype was observed at least ten times. This chain joins TRBV3-1 and TRBJ1-6; TRBD1 matches at 7 bases. The J segment lost 2 bases and the V segment lost 4 bases, leaving 8 bases of the junction unmatched. The CDR3 has 17 residues. Looked up from germline, CDR1 is LGHDT and CDR2 is YNNKEL (reference sequence). CDR3 DNA: TGTGCCAGCAGCCCTAGGGGCAGGGGGACCTATAATTCACCCCTCCACTTT. This encodes CASSPRGRGTYNSPLHF.

The rearrangement joins TRBV5-1 to TRBJ2-2; weak D call: TRBD1 (5 bases). With the DNA end fitting TRBJ1-1 better, the J assignment may be wrong. The CDR3 runs to 12 residues. CDR1 SGHRS and CDR2 YFSETQ come from the germline V gene. As DNA, the CDR3 is TGCGCCAGCAGCTCGACAGCCGGGGGAGCTTTCTTT. Protein sequence: CASSSTAGGAFF.

This clonotype was observed at least ten times. The V and J genes are TRBV3-1 and TRBJ1-1; D not resolved. The germline V gene encodes CDR1 LGHDT and CDR2 YNNKEL (reference sequence). V was cut by 0 bases and J by 3 bases, with 11 bases left in between. This CDR3 contains 15 residues. The CDR3 sequence is CASSQDGVVHTEAFF. In nucleotides, the CDR3 is TGTGCCAGCAGCCAAGATGGGGTTGTTCACACTGAAGCTTTCTTT.

This clonotype has more than one count but fewer than ten. The chain has TRBV4-1 and TRBJ2-7; D is possibly TRBD1 (7 bases). Per germline, CDR1 MGHRA and CDR2 YSYEKL. The CDR3 runs to 15 residues. Trimming took off 2 bases at V and 1 base at J, with 12 bases between the two ends. The CDR3 loop is CASSQQGGRSYEQYF. CDR3 sequence (DNA): TGCGCCAGCAGCCAACAGGGGGGTAGATCCTACGAGCAGTACTTC.

In its sample, this clonotype was seen many times. This chain joins TRBV12-3 or TRBV12-4 and TRBJ2-5; the D is unclear. The V end was cut by 5 bases, the J end by 2 bases, with 12 bases between. The CDR3 covers 14 residues. CDR3: CASSLTHTQETQYF. For the CDR3, the DNA is TGTGCCAGCAGTCTTACCCACACGCAAGAGACCCAGTACTTC.

This clonotype was found many times. The rearrangement links TRBV5-1 to TRBJ2-3; 7 bases fit TRBD2. The CDR3 has 15 amino acids. Trimming removed 7 bases from V and 2 bases from J; junction bases left unmatched: 10. Germline V gene sequence: CDR1 SGHRS, CDR2 YFSETQ. The CDR3 loop is CASSNAGDSTDTQYF. Written as DNA, the CDR3 is TGCGCCAGCTCGAATGCGGGGGACTCCACAGATACGCAGTATTTT. Full variable domain (remainder filled in from reference TRBV5-1 and TRBJ2-3): KAGVTQTPRYLIKTRGQQVTLSCSPISGHRSVSWYQQTPGQGLQFLFEYFSETQRNKGNFPGRFSGRQFSNSRSEMNVSTLELGDSALYLCASSNAGDSTDTQYFGPGTRLTVL.

J is TRBJ2-7 and V is TRBV5-1; tentatively, D is TRBD1 (6 bases). Germline CDR1 reads SGHRS; CDR2 reads YFSETQ. The V gene lost 5 bases and the J gene lost 2 bases, with 14 bases spanning the gap. The CDR3 extends over 14 amino acids. CDR3 residues: CASSQLQGAYEQYF. In nucleotides, the CDR3 is TGCGCCAGCAGTCAATTACAGGGTGCCTACGAGCAGTACTTC.

This clonotype was counted only a few times. This chain joins TRBV28 and TRBJ1-2; D remains unclear. The CDR3 is 14 amino acids. Germline V gene sequence: CDR1 MDHEN, CDR2 SYDVKM. The germline V and J ends were trimmed by 4 bases and 3 bases, with 12 bases remaining between them. CDR3 sequence reads: CASSSPPSHYGYTF. In DNA form, the CDR3 reads TGTGCCAGCAGTTCCCCACCGTCCCACTATGGCTACACCTTC.

Ten or more counts support this clonotype. The rearrangement links TRBV20-1 to TRBJ1-4; 7 bases line up with TRBD1. V lost 0 bases and J lost 7; bases outside the gene matches: 5. Germline CDR1 and CDR2: DFQATT and SNEGSKA (reference sequence). This CDR3 is 14 amino acids long. The CDR3 region has the DNA TGCAGTGCTAGAGAAAGGGGGCGTAGTGAAAAACTGTTTTTT. This translates into CSARERGRSEKLFF.

The chain employs TRBV20-1 and TRBJ2-5; 15 bases are shared with TRBD2. Per germline, CDR1 DFQATT and CDR2 SNEGSKA (reference sequence). The trim removed 6 bases at V and 1 base at J, leaving 15 bases unmatched. The CDR3 extends over 19 amino acids. The CDR3: CSALQDIVGLAGGQETQYF. The CDR3 nucleotides read TGCAGTGCCCTTCAAGACATAGTGGGACTAGCGGGGGGCCAAGAGACCCAGTACTTC.